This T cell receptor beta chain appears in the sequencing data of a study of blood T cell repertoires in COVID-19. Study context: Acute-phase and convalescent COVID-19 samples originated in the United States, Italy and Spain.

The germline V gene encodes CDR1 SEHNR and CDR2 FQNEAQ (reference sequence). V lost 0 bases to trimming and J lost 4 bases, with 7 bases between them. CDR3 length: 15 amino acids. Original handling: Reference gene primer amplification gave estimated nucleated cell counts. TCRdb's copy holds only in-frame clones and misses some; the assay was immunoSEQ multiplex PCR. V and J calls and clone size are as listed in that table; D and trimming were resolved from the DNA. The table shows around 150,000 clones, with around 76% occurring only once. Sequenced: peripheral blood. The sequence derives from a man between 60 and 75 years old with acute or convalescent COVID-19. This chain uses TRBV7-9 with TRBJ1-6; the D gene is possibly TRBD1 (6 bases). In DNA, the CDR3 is TGTGCCAGCAGCTTAGCAGGACAGTATAATTCACCCCTCCACTTT. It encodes CASSLAGQYNSPLHF.